These T cell receptor beta chains were read from a single sample in a study of beta chain features in type 1 diabetes. TCRdb keeps only in-frame clones here, not all; method: immunoSEQ multiplex PCR. Here the sample spans around 500,000 clones, 30% being singletons. The material sequenced was naive CD4+ T cells from blood. All receptors derive from a man between 18 and 29 years old in good health. The CDR3 runs from the conserved cysteine through the conserved F or W. A D gene is named only where the DNA matches it firmly. Clone size is stated in some rows and not others, as once, few, many or a class when expanded.

v_gene	j_gene	abundance	d_gene	CDR3aa	CDR3nt
TRBV4-3	TRBJ2-3	.	.	CASSQAQGTDTQYF	TGCGCCAGCAGCCAAGCGCAGGGCACAGATACGCAGTATTTT
TRBV5-1	TRBJ2-5	.	.	CASSLSSSETQYF	TGCGCCAGCAGCTTGAGCTCATCGGAGACCCAGTACTTC
TRBV30	TRBJ2-4	few	.	CAWAIDKLAKNIQYF	TGTGCCTGGGCGATTGACAAGTTAGCCAAAAACATTCAGTACTTC
TRBV30	TRBJ2-1	.	TRBD2	CAWSPGLAGEQFF	TGTGCCTGGAGCCCGGGACTAGCGGGCGAGCAGTTCTTC
TRBV4-1	TRBJ2-5	.	TRBD2	CASSQDKGVAGEWETQYF	TGCGCCAGCAGCCAAGATAAAGGAGTAGCGGGAGAATGGGAGACCCAGTACTTC
TRBV6-6	TRBJ2-7	few	TRBD1	CASRPGTASYEQYF	TGTGCCAGCAGACCCGGGACAGCATCCTACGAGCAGTACTTC
TRBV11-2	TRBJ2-7	once	.	CASSPSRGSTYEQYF	TGTGCCAGCAGCCCCTCACGGGGGAGTACTTACGAGCAGTACTTC
TRBV4-2	TRBJ2-7	.	TRBD1	CASSQALTGAFGYEQYF	TGTGCCAGCAGCCAAGCCCTGACAGGGGCATTCGGGTACGAGCAGTACTTC
TRBV5-1	TRBJ1-1	.	.	CASSLGRIQNTEAFF	TGCGCCAGCAGCCTCGGACGGATACAGAACACTGAAGCTTTCTTT
TRBV7-7	TRBJ2-7	few	TRBD1	CASSPQGGLYHEQYF	TGTGCCAGCAGCCCACAGGGGGGATTATACCACGAGCAGTACTTC
TRBV7-9	TRBJ2-1	.	.	CASGGARSSYNEQFF	TGTGCCAGCGGAGGCGCGAGAAGCTCCTACAATGAGCAGTTCTTC
TRBV30	TRBJ2-3	.	.	CAWKGRGTDTQYF	TGTGCCTGGAAAGGGCGTGGCACAGATACGCAGTATTTT
TRBV18	TRBJ2-7	.	.	CASSPDLSYEQYF	TGTGCCAGCTCACCAGACCTTTCCTACGAGCAGTACTTC
TRBV30	TRBJ1-1	.	.	CAWSPQNTEAFF	TGTGCCTGGAGTCCACAAAACACTGAAGCTTTCTTT
TRBV28	TRBJ2-3	once	TRBD1	CASSPTLRDSGPF	TGTGCCAGCAGTCCTACGCTTCGGGACAGCGGCCCATTT
TRBV27	TRBJ2-7	.	.	CASSFSIRWGYEQYF	TGTGCCAGCAGTTTTAGTATCCGCTGGGGCTACGAGCAGTACTTC
TRBV4-1	TRBJ2-7	.	.	CASSQSIAVSSYEQYF	TGCGCCAGCAGCCAGTCTATAGCGGTAAGCTCCTACGAGCAGTACTTC
TRBV7-2	TRBJ1-2	few	.	CASSLDRAYGYTF	TGTGCCAGCAGCTTAGACAGGGCCTATGGCTACACCTTC
TRBV28	TRBJ1-4	few	.	CASSQPDGSEKLFF	TGTGCCAGCAGCCAACCGGACGGCTCTGAAAAACTGTTTTTT
TRBV13	TRBJ2-6	.	.	CASSSPAGSAGANVLTF	TGTGCCAGCAGCTCCCCTGCGGGGAGCGCTGGGGCCAACGTCCTGACTTTC
TRBV29-1	TRBJ2-7	few	TRBD1	CSVAGQGNDSEQYF	TGCAGCGTTGCGGGACAGGGGAACGATAGCGAGCAGTACTTC
TRBV7-9	TRBJ1-1	few	.	CASVWGAESTEAFF	TGTGCCAGCGTTTGGGGGGCGGAGAGTACTGAAGCTTTCTTT
TRBV7-2	TRBJ2-3	few	.	CASSPGRETQYF	TGTGCCAGCAGCCCGGGCCGGGAGACGCAGTATTTT
TRBV9	TRBJ2-1	.	.	CASSDARGGPYNEQFF	TGTGCCAGCAGCGATGCTAGAGGAGGCCCCTACAATGAGCAGTTCTTC
TRBV18	TRBJ2-1	.	TRBD2	CASSPPPSGMGNEQFF	TGTGCCAGCTCACCACCGCCTAGCGGGATGGGCAATGAGCAGTTCTTC
TRBV19	TRBJ2-5	.	.	CASSTAVYQETQYF	TGTGCCAGTAGCACAGCGGTGTACCAAGAGACCCAGTACTTC
TRBV29-1	TRBJ2-5	.	TRBD2	CSVRTSGQETQYF	TGCAGCGTTCGAACTAGCGGTCAAGAGACCCAGTACTTC
TRBV29-1	TRBJ2-7	few	.	CSVVDYYAYEQYF	TGCAGCGTTGTGGACTATTACGCCTACGAGCAGTACTTC
TRBV5-1	TRBJ2-1	few	TRBD1	CASSGRTGSNEQFF	TGCGCCAGCAGCGGGAGGACAGGGTCGAATGAGCAGTTCTTC
TRBV28	TRBJ2-5	few	TRBD1	CASSSHGTGEEETQYF	TGTGCCAGCAGTTCACACGGGACAGGGGAAGAAGAGACCCAGTACTTC
TRBV7-9	TRBJ2-7	.	TRBD1	CASSVTQGGHEQYF	TGTGCCAGCAGCGTAACACAGGGGGGCCACGAGCAGTACTTC
TRBV7-2	TRBJ2-5	.	TRBD2	CASSFQRESKETQYF	TGTGCCAGCAGCTTCCAGCGGGAGAGTAAAGAGACCCAGTACTTC
TRBV28	TRBJ2-1	few	.	CASREGGRVQFF	TGTGCCAGCAGGGAGGGTGGACGTGTGCAGTTCTTC
TRBV10-3	TRBJ2-5	.	TRBD2	CAISEPRTSPKETQYF	TGTGCCATCAGTGAGCCACGGACTAGCCCAAAGGAGACCCAGTACTTC
TRBV7-2	TRBJ2-6	few	TRBD2	CATNNLAGLSGANVLTF	TGTGCCACTAACAACCTAGCGGGACTCTCTGGGGCCAACGTCCTGACTTTC